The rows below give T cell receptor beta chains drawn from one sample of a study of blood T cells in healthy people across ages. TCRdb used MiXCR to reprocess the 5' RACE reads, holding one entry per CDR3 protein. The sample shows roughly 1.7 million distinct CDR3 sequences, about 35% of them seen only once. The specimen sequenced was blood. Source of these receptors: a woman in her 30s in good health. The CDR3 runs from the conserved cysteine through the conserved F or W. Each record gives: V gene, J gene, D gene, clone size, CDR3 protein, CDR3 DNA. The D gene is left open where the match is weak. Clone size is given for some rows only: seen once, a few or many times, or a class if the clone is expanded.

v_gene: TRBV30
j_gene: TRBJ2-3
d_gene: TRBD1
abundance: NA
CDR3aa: CAWSYGTGIDTQYF
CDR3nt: TGTGCCTGGAGTTATGGGACAGGGATAGATACGCAGTATTTT

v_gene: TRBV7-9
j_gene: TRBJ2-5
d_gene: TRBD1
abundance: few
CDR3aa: CASSLGDRAQETQYF
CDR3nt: TGTGCCAGCAGCTTGGGGGACAGGGCCCAAGAGACCCAGTACTTC

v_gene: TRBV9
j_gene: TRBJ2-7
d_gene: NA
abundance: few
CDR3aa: CASSVDVRGEQYF
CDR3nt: TGTGCCAGCAGCGTAGATGTGCGGGGCGAGCAGTACTTC

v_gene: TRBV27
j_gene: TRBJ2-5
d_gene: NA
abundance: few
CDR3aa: CASPLEVDQETQYF
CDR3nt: TGTGCCAGCCCCTTAGAGGTAGACCAAGAGACCCAGTACTTC

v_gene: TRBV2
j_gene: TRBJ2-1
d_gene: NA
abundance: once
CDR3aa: CASSVAESYNEQFF
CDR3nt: TGTGCCAGCAGTGTAGCGGAATCCTACAATGAGCAGTTCTTC

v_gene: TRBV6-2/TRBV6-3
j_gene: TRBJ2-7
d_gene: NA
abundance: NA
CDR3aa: CASSYLRAAEQYF
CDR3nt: TGTGCCAGCAGTTACTTAAGAGCTGCCGAGCAGTACTTC

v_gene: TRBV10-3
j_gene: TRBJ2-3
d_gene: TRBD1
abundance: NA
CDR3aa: CAISETDRATHSTDTQYF
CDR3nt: TGTGCCATCAGTGAGACCGACAGGGCCACTCATAGCACAGATACGCAGTATTTT

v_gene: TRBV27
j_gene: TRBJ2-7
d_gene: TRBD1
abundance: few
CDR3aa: CASSLRGQGVYEQYF
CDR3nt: TGTGCCAGCAGTTTAAGGGGACAGGGGGTCTACGAGCAGTACTTC

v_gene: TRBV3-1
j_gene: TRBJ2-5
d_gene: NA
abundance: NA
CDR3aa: CASSQGLRVWETQYF
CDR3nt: TGTGCCAGCAGCCAGGGGTTACGGGTTTGGGAGACCCAGTACTTC

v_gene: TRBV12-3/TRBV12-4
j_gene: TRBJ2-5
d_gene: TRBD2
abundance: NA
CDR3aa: CASRGGERETQYF
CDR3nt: TGTGCCAGCAGGGGGGGGGAGAGGGAGACCCAGTACTTC

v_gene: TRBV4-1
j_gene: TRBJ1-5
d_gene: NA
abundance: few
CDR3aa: CASSQVRGNQPQHF
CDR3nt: TGCGCCAGCAGCCAAGTCCGGGGGAATCAGCCCCAGCATTTT

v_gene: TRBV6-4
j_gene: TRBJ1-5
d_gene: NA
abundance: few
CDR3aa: CASSDRTLSNQPQHF
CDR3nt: TGTGCCAGCAGTGACAGGACACTTAGCAATCAGCCCCAGCATTTT

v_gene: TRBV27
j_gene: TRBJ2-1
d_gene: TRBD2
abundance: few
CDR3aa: CTSRLGLAYSNEQFF
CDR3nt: TGTACCAGCAGATTGGGACTAGCGTATTCCAATGAGCAGTTCTTC

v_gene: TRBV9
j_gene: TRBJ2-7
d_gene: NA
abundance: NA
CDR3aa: CASSVGGEVYEQYF
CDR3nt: TGTGCCAGCAGCGTAGGGGGGGAGGTGTACGAGCAGTACTTC

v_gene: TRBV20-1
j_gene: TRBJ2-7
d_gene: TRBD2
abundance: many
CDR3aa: CSARDGTSGSGEQYF
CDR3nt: TGCAGTGCTAGAGATGGCACTAGCGGGAGCGGAGAGCAGTACTTC

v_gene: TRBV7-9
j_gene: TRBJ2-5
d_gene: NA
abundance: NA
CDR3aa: CASSLSRSNLFYKQYF
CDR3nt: TGTGCCAGCAGCTTATCCCGGTCCAACCTATTTTACAAGCAGTACTTC

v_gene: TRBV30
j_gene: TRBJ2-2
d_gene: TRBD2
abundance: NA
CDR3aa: CAWSPRGSLVTGELFF
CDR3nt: TGTGCCTGGAGCCCGCGGGGGTCATTAGTTACCGGGGAGCTGTTTTTT

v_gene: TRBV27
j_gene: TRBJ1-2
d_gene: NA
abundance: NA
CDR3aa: CASRNVDYGYTF
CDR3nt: TGTGCCAGCAGGAACGTGGACTATGGCTACACCTTC

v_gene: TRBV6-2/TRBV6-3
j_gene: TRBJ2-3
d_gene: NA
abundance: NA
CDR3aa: CASSYERARTLTNTQYF
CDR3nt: TGTGCCAGCAGTTACGAAAGAGCCCGCACTCTGACGAATACGCAGTATTTT

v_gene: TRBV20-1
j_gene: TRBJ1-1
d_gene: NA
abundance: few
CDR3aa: CSARPHIGARTEAFF
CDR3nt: TGCAGTGCTAGACCACATATAGGGGCGCGGACTGAAGCTTTCTTT

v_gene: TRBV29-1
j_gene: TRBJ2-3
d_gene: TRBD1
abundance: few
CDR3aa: CSVVGTGGTDTQYF
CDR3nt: TGCAGCGTTGTGGGGACAGGGGGGACAGATACGCAGTATTTT

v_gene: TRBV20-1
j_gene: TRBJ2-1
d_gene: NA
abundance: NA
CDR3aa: CSARDREQSSYNEQFF
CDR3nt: TGCAGTGCTAGAGATCGCGAGCAGAGCTCCTACAATGAGCAGTTCTTC

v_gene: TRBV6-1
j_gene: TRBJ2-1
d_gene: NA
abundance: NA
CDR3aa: CASSEARRVNEQFF
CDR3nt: TGTGCCAGCAGTGAAGCGAGGAGGGTCAATGAGCAGTTCTTC

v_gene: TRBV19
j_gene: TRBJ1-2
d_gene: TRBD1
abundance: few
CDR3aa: CASSRDRERGYTF
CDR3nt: TGTGCCAGTAGCCGAGACAGGGAACGTGGCTACACCTTC

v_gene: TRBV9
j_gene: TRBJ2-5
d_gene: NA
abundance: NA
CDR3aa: CASSVRWGLQETQYF
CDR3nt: TGTGCCAGCAGCGTGAGGTGGGGGCTTCAAGAGACCCAGTACTTC

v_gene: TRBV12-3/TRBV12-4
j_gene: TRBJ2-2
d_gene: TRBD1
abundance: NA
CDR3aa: CASWSKGQGNTGELFF
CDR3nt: TGTGCCAGCTGGTCTAAGGGACAGGGGAACACCGGGGAGCTGTTTTTT

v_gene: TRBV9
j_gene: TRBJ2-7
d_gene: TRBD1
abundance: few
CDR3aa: CASSVVPGQGYEQYF
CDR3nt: TGTGCCAGCAGCGTTGTACCGGGACAGGGCTACGAGCAGTACTTC

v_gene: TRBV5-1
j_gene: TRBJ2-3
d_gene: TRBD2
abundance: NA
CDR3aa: CASSLGGLGADTQYF
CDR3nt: TGCGCCAGCAGCTTGGGGGGACTAGGCGCAGATACGCAGTATTTT

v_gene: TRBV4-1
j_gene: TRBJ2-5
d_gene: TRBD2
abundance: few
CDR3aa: CASSQMGLVGGPRETQYF
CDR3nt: TGCGCCAGCAGCCAAATGGGCCTAGTGGGAGGGCCGCGAGAGACCCAGTACTTC

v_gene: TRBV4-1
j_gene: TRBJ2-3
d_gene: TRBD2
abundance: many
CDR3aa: CASSQAGIRLAGARTDTQYF
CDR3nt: TGCGCCAGCAGCCAAGCGGGCATAAGACTAGCGGGGGCTCGCACAGATACGCAGTATTTT

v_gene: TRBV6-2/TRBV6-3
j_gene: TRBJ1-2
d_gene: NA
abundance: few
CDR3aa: CASSTYYGYTF
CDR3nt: TGTGCCAGCAGTACGTACTATGGCTACACCTTC

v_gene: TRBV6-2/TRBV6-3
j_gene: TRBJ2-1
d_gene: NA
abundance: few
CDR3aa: CASGLAYSYNEQFF
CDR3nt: TGTGCCAGCGGGCTAGCGTATTCCTACAATGAGCAGTTCTTC

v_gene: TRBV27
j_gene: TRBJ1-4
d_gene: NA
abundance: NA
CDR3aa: CASRILGGGEKLFF
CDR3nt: TGTGCCAGCAGGATACTCGGCGGAGGAGAAAAACTGTTTTTT

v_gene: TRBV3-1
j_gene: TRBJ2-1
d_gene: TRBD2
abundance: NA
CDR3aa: CASSQESLAVYNEQFF
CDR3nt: TGTGCCAGCAGCCAAGAATCACTAGCGGTATACAATGAGCAGTTCTTC

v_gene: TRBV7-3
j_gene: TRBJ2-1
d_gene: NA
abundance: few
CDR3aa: CASSLSVVNYNEQFF
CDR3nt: TGTGCCAGCAGCTTATCCGTGGTAAACTACAATGAGCAGTTCTTC

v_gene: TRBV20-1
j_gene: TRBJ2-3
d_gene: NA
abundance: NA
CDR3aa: CSAGFGFAAPQYF
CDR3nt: TGCAGTGCAGGGTTTGGGTTTGCGGCGCCCCAGTATTTT

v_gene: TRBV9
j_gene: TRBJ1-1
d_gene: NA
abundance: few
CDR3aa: CASSLADEDRSNTEAFF
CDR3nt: TGTGCCAGCAGCCTCGCGGATGAGGACAGATCGAACACTGAAGCTTTCTTT

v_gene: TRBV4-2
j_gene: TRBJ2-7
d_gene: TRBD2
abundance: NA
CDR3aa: CTSSQTGTSGRYEQYF
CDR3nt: TGTACCAGCAGCCAAACCGGGACTAGCGGGAGATACGAGCAGTACTTC

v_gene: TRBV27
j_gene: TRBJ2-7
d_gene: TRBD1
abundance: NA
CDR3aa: CAGSLYRQGAYEQYF
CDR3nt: TGTGCCGGCAGTTTATATCGACAGGGCGCTTACGAGCAGTACTTC

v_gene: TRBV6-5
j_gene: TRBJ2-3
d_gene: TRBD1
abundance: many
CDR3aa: CASSLDRFTDTQYF
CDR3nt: TGTGCCAGCAGTTTGGACAGGTTCACAGATACGCAGTATTTT

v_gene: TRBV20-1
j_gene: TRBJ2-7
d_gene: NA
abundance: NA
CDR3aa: CSGWLRGDYEQYF
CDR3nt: TGCAGTGGCTGGCTCCGTGGGGACTACGAGCAGTACTTC

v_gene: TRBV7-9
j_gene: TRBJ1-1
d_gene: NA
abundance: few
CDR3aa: CASLSVTEAFF
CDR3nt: TGTGCCAGCTTGAGCGTTACTGAAGCTTTCTTT

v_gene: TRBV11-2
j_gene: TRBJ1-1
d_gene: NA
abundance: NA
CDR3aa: CASSLVGIISRYTEAFF
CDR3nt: TGTGCCAGCAGCTTAGTTGGAATTATCAGTCGTTACACTGAAGCTTTCTTT

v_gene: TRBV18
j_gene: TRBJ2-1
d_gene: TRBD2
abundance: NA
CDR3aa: CASSPPNSGRGDEQFF
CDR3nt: TGTGCCAGCTCACCACCAAATAGCGGGAGAGGCGATGAGCAGTTCTTC

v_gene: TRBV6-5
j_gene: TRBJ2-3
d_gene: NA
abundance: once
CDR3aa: CASRPQLASTDTQYF
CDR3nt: TGTGCCAGCAGGCCCCAACTAGCCAGCACAGATACGCAGTATTTT

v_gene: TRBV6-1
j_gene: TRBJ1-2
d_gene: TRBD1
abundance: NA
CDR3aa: CASSELGGQGSGYTF
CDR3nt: TGTGCCAGCAGTGAGTTGGGAGGACAGGGCTCTGGCTACACCTTC

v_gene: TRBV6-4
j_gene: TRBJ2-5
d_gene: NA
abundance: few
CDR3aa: CASSEYPEGTQYF
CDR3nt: TGTGCCAGCAGTGAATACCCCGAGGGGACCCAGTACTTC

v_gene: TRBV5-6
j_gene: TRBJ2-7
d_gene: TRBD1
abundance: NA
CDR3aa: CASSSRKGQGGPEQYF
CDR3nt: TGTGCCAGCAGCTCCCGAAAGGGACAGGGAGGTCCCGAGCAGTACTTC

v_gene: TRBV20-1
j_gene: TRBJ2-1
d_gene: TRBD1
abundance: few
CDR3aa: CSNRQGASEQFF
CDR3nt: TGCAGTAACCGACAGGGGGCAAGTGAGCAGTTCTTC

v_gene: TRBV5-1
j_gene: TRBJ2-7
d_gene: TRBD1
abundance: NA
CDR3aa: CASSLVGQLGEQYF
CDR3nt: TGCGCCAGCAGCTTGGTGGGACAGTTGGGCGAGCAGTACTTC

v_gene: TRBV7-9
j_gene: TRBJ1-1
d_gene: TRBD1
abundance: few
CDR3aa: CASSLVHIRDSNTEAFF
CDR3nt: TGTGCCAGCAGCTTAGTCCACATTCGGGACAGCAACACTGAAGCTTTCTTT

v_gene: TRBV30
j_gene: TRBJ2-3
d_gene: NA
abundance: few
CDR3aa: CACSLGSRDTQYF
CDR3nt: TGTGCCTGTTCCCTAGGGAGCAGAGATACGCAGTATTTT

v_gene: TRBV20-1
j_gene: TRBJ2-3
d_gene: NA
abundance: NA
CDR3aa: CSARDQVQSGRSTDTQYF
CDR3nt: TGCAGTGCTAGAGATCAGGTCCAGAGCGGCCGTAGCACAGATACGCAGTATTTT

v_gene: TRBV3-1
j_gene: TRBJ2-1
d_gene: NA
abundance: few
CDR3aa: CASSQVETGVSDEQFF
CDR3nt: TGTGCCAGCAGCCAAGTGGAAACTGGGGTATCAGATGAGCAGTTCTTC

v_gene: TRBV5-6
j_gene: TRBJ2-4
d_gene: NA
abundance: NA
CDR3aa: CASSPAGGRTIAENIQYF
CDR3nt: TGTGCCAGCAGCCCGGCAGGAGGGCGCACTATAGCCGAAAACATTCAGTACTTC